The entry that follows covers one T cell receptor beta chain sequence. Its antigen is still unknown. No qualities accompany the bases; no much larger clone lies one base away. The donors were healthy, HIV-negative adults with no recently reported acute infections or vaccinations. Only Caucasian adults living in Nashville, Tennessee, USA were represented among the donors. CD4+ T cells were enriched through magnetic negative selection, after which naive cells were positively selected on CD45RA and the remaining negative fraction served as the memory subset. After blood collection by leukapheresis, PBMCs were isolated using Ficoll-Histopaque density gradient centrifugation and then cryopreserved in the vapor phase of liquid nitrogen. Purity and quantity of every magnetically sorted T cell population were checked by analytical flow cytometry. Genomic DNA was isolated from every sorted fraction and measured by UV absorbance on a Nanodrop 2000c.

Reading from cysteine to phenylalanine, the CDR3 counts 13 amino acids. Only the CDR3 DNA is retained, 39 bases long and in frame from the first base. V is clipped by 0 bases and J by 4 bases, and the sequence between their germline boundaries is 7 bases long. Looking up the germline V gene (reference sequence) yields CDR1 LNHNV and CDR2 YYDKDF. Using the deep immunoSEQ assay, multiplex PCR amplified TCR CDR3 regions from genomic DNA. Extracted genomic DNA from each cell subset was distributed evenly across all wells of several immunoSEQ 96-well plates, and each plate was treated as a replicate. For sorted subsets, 200 ng of genomic DNA, equivalent to some 33,000 T cell genomes, went into each replicate PCR. The purified libraries were quantified using a Qubit 3.0 fluorometer, sized with a Bioanalyzer 2100, and then quantified again using the KAPA Library Quantification kit. Every immunoSEQ 96-well plate was sequenced on a separate single-read 150-cycle Illumina NextSeq 550 flow cell. The study's own analysis went as follows. Because the immunoSEQ output included only junctional sequences and no quality scores, the filtering could not be the same as the filtering used for full-length reads. Sequences were annotated with PyIR, a Python wrapper for IgBLAST v1.9, and V/J genes and CDR3 were assigned using IMGT germline references. Any read was removed if the V/J assignment was weak (E-value above 1e-6), the CDR3 was missing, or the read contained stop codons, out-of-frame junctions, or ambiguous translated residues. V3J clonotypes were defined as sequences sharing the same inferred V gene, J gene, and CDR3 amino acid sequence. To compute the percentage overlap between repertoires, the number of shared unique clonotypes was divided by the size of the smaller repertoire. RTK rarefaction, the Chao1 estimator, and Recon v2.1 estimates of unobserved clonotypes were used to assess repertoire richness. Generation probabilities were computed with OLGA for all TCRbeta clonotypes obtained by the gDNA method from four donors. TCRdb obtained this table from immuneACCESS and retained in-frame rearrangements with V and J assigned. These tables miss some clones; where compared with another copy, unresolved V genes account for less than half of the shortfall, and the remainder is unexplained. V and J calls and clone size are given by that table; D and trimming were obtained from the DNA. The sample includes roughly 1,000,000 clones, with about four fifths observed a single time. The ten largest clones take up under 0.6% of the sample.

The data are from a study of shared clonotypes between healthy human individuals (dated by TCRdb to 2018 to 2021). As for the study more broadly: Three men and a couple of women, aged 18 to 49 years, made up the cohort. To increase sequencing depth and limit assay-specific biases, TCR repertoire library preparation and sequencing were carried out by different laboratories using diverse techniques. The study deeply sequenced blood TCR repertoires of five healthy adults to estimate repertoire size and the extent of clonotype sharing between individuals. Per donor, leukapheresis produced somewhere between about 0.8 and 9 billion PBMCs. For each donor, three plates each were used for CD4 naive and CD4 memory, two plates were used for CD8 naive, and one plate was used for CD8 memory.

The paper as a whole reports these results and caveats: The small number of donors limited the genetic and exposure-history diversity represented. Sampling was restricted to blood, and TCR repertoires in tissue are likely to differ from TCR repertoires in blood. Across a handful of donors, approximately 5% of naive CD4, more than 3% of naive CD8, 2.3% of memory CD4, and about 0.4% of memory CD8 clonotypes were shared. Estimated clonotype richness was generally larger for naive than for memory subsets. Compared with non-shared clonotypes, clonotypes shared by all four sorted-subset donors had higher generation probabilities. Based on pairwise subsampling, the degree of clonotype sharing among donors was expected to be affected by sequencing depth. Even with the large sequencing depth, rarefaction of the sorted-subset datasets indicated that sequencing was incomplete.

The receptor's source is a man younger than 30 in good health. Some clones in this sample may be carry-over from other donors' samples. The chain couples TRBV15 to TRBJ2-7; the D gene assignment is ambiguous. What was sequenced was memory CD4+ T cells from PBMCs. Sample cell subset or site, as interpreted from the label and publication: CD45RA-negative fraction. The CDR3 sequence is CATSRDLVYEQYF. The DNA reads TGTGCCACCAGCAGAGATTTGGTGTACGAGCAGTACTTC.